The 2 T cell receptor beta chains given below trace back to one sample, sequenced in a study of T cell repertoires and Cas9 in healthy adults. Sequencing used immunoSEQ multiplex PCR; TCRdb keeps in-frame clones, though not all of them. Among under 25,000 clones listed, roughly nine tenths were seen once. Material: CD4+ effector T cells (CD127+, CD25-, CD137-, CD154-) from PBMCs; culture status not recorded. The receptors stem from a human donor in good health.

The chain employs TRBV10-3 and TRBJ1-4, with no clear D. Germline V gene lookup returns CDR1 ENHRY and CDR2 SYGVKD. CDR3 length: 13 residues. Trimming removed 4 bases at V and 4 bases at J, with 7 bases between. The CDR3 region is CAISAQLNEKLFF. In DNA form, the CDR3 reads TGTGCCATCAGTGCACAGCTTAATGAAAAACTGTTTTTT.

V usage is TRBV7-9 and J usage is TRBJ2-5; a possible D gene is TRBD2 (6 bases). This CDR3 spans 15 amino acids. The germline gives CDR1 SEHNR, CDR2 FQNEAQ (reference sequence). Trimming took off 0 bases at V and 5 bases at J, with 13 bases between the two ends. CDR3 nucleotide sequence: TGTGCCAGCAGCTTAGCGCGGGGCTTTGGGGAGACCCAGTACTTC. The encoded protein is CASSLARGFGETQYF.